A selection of T cell receptor beta chains follows, all from one sample in a study of cytomegalovirus exposure and HLA in healthy donors. The method was immunoSEQ multiplex PCR; TCRdb's version includes in-frame clones alone and lacks a portion of them. Of about 140,000 clones listed, nearly 80% are singletons. Input material: PBMCs. The receptors here all came from a male donor in good health and CMV-seronegative. Each CDR3 is given with its conserved first and last residue. D genes are given only for firm matches. Size is stated for part of the rows, as once, few or many counts, or as a class when the clone is expanded.

j_call v_call cdr3_length d_call clone_size cdr3_nt cdr3_aa
TRBJ2-2 TRBV7-9 12 NA NA TGTGCCAGCAGTTACTACACCGGGGAGCTGTTTTTT CASSYYTGELFF
TRBJ1-3 TRBV9 14 NA NA TGTGCCAGCAGCGTAGACAGCCTCGGAAACACCATATATTTT CASSVDSLGNTIYF
TRBJ2-1 TRBV5-1 14 TRBD1 NA TGCGCCAGCAGCGGGGACAGGGTCTACAATGAGCAGTTCTTC CASSGDRVYNEQFF
TRBJ2-1 TRBV30 11 NA NA TGTGCCTGGAGTAGAGGCAATGAGCAGTTCTTC CAWSRGNEQFF
TRBJ1-1 TRBV29-1 16 NA few TGCAGCGCCGTAAGAACGGGGGGAGGTAGAAACACTGAAGCTTTCTTT CSAVRTGGGRNTEAFF
TRBJ2-3 TRBV5-1 15 NA NA TGCGCCAGCAGCTTGCCGGGGGGCCGCACAGATACGCAGTATTTT CASSLPGGRTDTQYF
TRBJ2-1 TRBV27 14 NA once TGTGCCAGCAGTCATCAAGACGGGTACAATGAGCAGTTCTTC CASSHQDGYNEQFF
TRBJ2-6 TRBV5-4 19 TRBD1 NA TGTGCCAGCAGGGCTCCCAACAGGGGGCCCAGCTCTGGGGCCAACGTCCTGACTTTC CASRAPNRGPSSGANVLTF
TRBJ1-3 TRBV9 17 TRBD1 NA TGTGCCAGCAGCTCAAATCCCCGGCGGCAGGGGGCTTACACCATATATTTT CASSSNPRRQGAYTIYF
TRBJ1-1 TRBV5-1 15 TRBD1 NA TGCGCCAGCAGCTTGCAGCCGGACAGGGGTACTGAAGCTTTCTTT CASSLQPDRGTEAFF
TRBJ2-1 TRBV9 12 NA NA TGTGCCAGCAGCTCCGGAGGCGTTGAGCAGTTCTTC CASSSGGVEQFF
TRBJ2-7 TRBV7-9 16 NA NA TGTTCCAGCAGCCCCCGGGGGGCTGGGGTTTACTACGAGCAGTACTTC CSSSPRGAGVYYEQYF
TRBJ1-3 TRBV9 15 NA NA TGTGCCAGCAGCCCGCATGGGGCGCGGGGAAACACCATATATTTT CASSPHGARGNTIYF
TRBJ2-5 TRBV4-1 16 NA few TGCGCCAGCAGCCAAGATCATGGGCGGAGGGGAGAGACCCAGTACTTC CASSQDHGRRGETQYF
TRBJ2-3 TRBV10-3 12 NA NA TGTGCCACGAGGGGGTCCACAGATACGCAGTATTTT CATRGSTDTQYF
TRBJ2-2 TRBV15 14 TRBD2 NA TGTGCCACCAGCCGCGGGGGGCTGACCGGGGAGCTGTTTTTT CATSRGGLTGELFF
TRBJ1-4 TRBV7-9 16 NA NA TGTGCCAGCAGCAGTCGGGTCCCCTCAACTAATGAAAAACTGTTTTTT CASSSRVPSTNEKLFF
TRBJ1-1 TRBV27 16 NA few TGTGCCAGCAGTCACGGGGGGGCACTAGGGAACACTGAAGCTTTCTTT CASSHGGALGNTEAFF
TRBJ1-2 TRBV15 13 NA NA TGTGCCACCAGCAGAGATAGGAGGGGTGGCTACACCTTC CATSRDRRGGYTF
TRBJ1-5 TRBV19 15 NA NA TGTGCCAGTAGTACCCTGGACAGAATCAATCAGCCCCAGCATTTT CASSTLDRINQPQHF
TRBJ2-1 TRBV11-2 16 TRBD2 once TGTGCCAGCAGCTTAATTTTTAGCGGGAACACCAATGAGCAGTTCTTC CASSLIFSGNTNEQFF
TRBJ1-2 TRBV6-5 15 TRBD1 few TGTGCCAGCAAAGTTGGGACAGGGGGGGGCTATGGCTACACCTTC CASKVGTGGGYGYTF